The following is a T cell receptor (beta chain) sequence with its context. The antigen this receptor binds is unknown. Per-nucleotide qualities are absent, and no much larger clonotype sits a single base away. The data derive from a study of blood T cell repertoires in COVID-19 (TCRdb year 2020). For the wider study: Samples covering the acute and convalescent phases of COVID-19 were provided by collaborators in the United States, Italy and Spain. A de-identified subject ID, COVID-19 status, age in years and sex were almost always included in the sample metadata. The dataset comprised deeply sampled blood TCRbeta repertoires from subjects exposed to, actively infected with, or recovered from COVID-19. HLA class I and class II types, where available, came from metadata supplied by the sample provider rather than from assay-based typing. Samples came from the ongoing ImmuneRACE study (first 160 participants) plus 1,254 subjects from 6 global collaborators. The prospective study material was composed of cDNA or gDNA derived from T cells, B-cell-depleted T cells, or PBMCs. The repertoires were made available in a free public database intended to serve as a resource for research on the immune response to SARS-CoV-2. What the research found in general, with its limitations: The amount of clinical and demographic metadata varied by source and participant and was provided uncurated.

The junction carries 11 bases between V and J, which are trimmed by 4 bases and 1 base respectively. Based on the germline V gene (reference sequence), the CDR1 and CDR2 sequences are LGHDT and YNNKEL. Including the terminal cysteine and phenylalanine, the CDR3 comprises 15 residues. Just the 45-base CDR3 DNA is kept, in frame starting at base 1. In Seattle, one collaborating source enrolled patients while the infection was active and tracked those patients longitudinally over the course of disease. Collaborating institutions collected whole blood in K2EDTA tubes following their own protocols. For TCRbeta analysis, collaborator samples were shipped as frozen whole blood, as isolated PBMCs, or as DNA extracted from either sample type. TCRbeta CDR3 regions were amplified from genomic DNA by means of the immunoSEQ Assay, a bias-controlled multiplex PCR. The source study handled its data this way. Nucleated cell counts per sample were estimated from amplification of reference gene primers within the assay. Sequence reads were collapsed and filtered to measure the absolute abundance of every unique TCRbeta CDR3 rearrangement. For each sample, productive Simpson clonality was calculated as the square root of Simpson's diversity index across productive rearrangements. The immuneACCESS repertoire file appears here via TCRdb, limited to in-frame rearrangements. These files lack a portion of the clones; in checked studies, under half of the deficit traces to unresolved V genes, and the cause of the others is not known. The DNA gave D and trimming, while V, J and clone size come from that table. Within this sample are 55,000 to 65,000 clones, with over 70% of them counted one time only. Around 9.6% of the sample belongs to the ten largest clones.

The clonotype originates from a man younger than 40 with COVID-19, enrolled during active disease. Sequenced sample: peripheral blood. The chain was built from TRBV3-1 (or the pseudogene TRBV3-2) and TRBJ1-3, with TRBD1 perhaps the D gene, on 6 matching bases. The bases read TGTGCCAGCAGCCTACAGGGAGGGTCTGGAAACACCATATATTTT. Translated, this is CASSLQGGSGNTIYF.